The 7 T cell receptor beta chains listed next were all sequenced from one sample in a study of a mutant IDH1 vaccine in newly diagnosed glioma. Their antigens are not known. This table comes from immunoSEQ multiplex PCR, and its TCRdb copy is limited to in-frame clones, with some not included. The sample yields some 55,000 clones, approximately 90% seen once. Time point indicated: week 5, during vaccination. Each dose of the vaccine consisted of 300 ug of mutant IDH1 20-mer peptide, with topical imiquimod. Material: PBMCs, obtained from a glioma patient whose treatment included an IDH1 peptide vaccine. The receptor set was obtained from a woman aged 40 to 55 with glioma.

This chain connects TRBV30 to TRBJ2-5, with a possible D match to TRBD2 (6 bases). The V and J ends lost 3 bases and 7 bases respectively, with 12 bases between them. The CDR3 loop spans 12 amino acids. Germline V gene sequence: CDR1 GTSNPN, CDR2 SVGIG (reference sequence). The CDR3 region has the DNA TGTGCCTGGAGAGGGGACTTGGGGACCCAGTACTTC. Protein: CAWRGDLGTQYF.

The chain carries TRBV6-5 and TRBJ2-7; 10 bases align to TRBD2. Unmatched junction bases numbered 6, after V lost 5 bases and J lost 2 bases. This CDR3 comprises 15 residues. CDR1 and CDR2 (germline): MNHEY, SVGAGI. This CDR3 reads CASSDYLAGAYEQYF. Written as DNA, the CDR3 is TGTGCCAGCAGTGACTATCTAGCGGGGGCCTACGAGCAGTACTTC.

This clone occurred a few times. V gene TRBV29-1 combines with J gene TRBJ1-1; no clear D. Per the germline V gene, CDR1 is SQVTM and CDR2 is ANQGSEA. The germline V and J ends were trimmed by 5 bases and 1 base, with 11 bases remaining between them. The length of the CDR3 is 13 residues. The CDR3 coding sequence is TGCAGCGTTAGACGTAGCTCGAACACTGAAGCTTTCTTT. Translation: CSVRRSSNTEAFF.

The CDR3 protein is CASSLEGGRASEQFF. DNA for the CDR3: TGTGCCAGCAGCTTAGAAGGCGGGAGGGCCAGTGAGCAGTTCTTC. The V call is TRBV11-2, the J call TRBJ2-1; 9 bases fit TRBD2. The CDR3 is made up of 15 amino acids. Germline V gene lookup returns CDR1 SGHAT and CDR2 FQNNGV. J was trimmed by 9 bases and V by 0 bases; bases with no gene match: 6.

The chain carries TRBV6-1 and TRBJ1-5; D call uncertain. Per germline, CDR1 MNHNS and CDR2 SASEGT. V gave up 2 bases and J gave up 2 bases, with 13 bases separating them. The CDR3 extends over 16 amino acids. The CDR3 bases are TGTGCCAGCAGTGAAATTCGAGGGTATCGCAATCAGCCCCAGCATTTT. Its translation: CASSEIRGYRNQPQHF.

The rearrangement joins TRBV5-4 to TRBJ2-5, with TRBD1 matching over 10 bases. Germline CDR1 is SGHNT and CDR2 is YYREEE (reference sequence). V was clipped by 4 bases and J by 5 bases; unmatched bases: 8. The CDR3 spans 15 residues. The CDR3 region has the DNA TGTGCCAGCAGCCCAGGGACAGGGGATGTGGAGACCCAGTACTTC. It yields the protein CASSPGTGDVETQYF.

This chain links TRBV19 with TRBJ2-7; D uncertain. The CDR3 covers 14 residues. CDR1 and CDR2 (germline): LNHDA, SQIVND (reference sequence). V dropped 3 bases and J dropped 9 bases, with 18 bases sitting between them. The CDR3 protein is CASSMVTDHRVQYF. As DNA, the CDR3 is TGTGCCAGTAGTATGGTGACTGACCACCGTGTGCAGTACTTC.